Below are 2 T cell receptor beta chains sequenced from a single sample in a study of blood T cell repertoires in COVID-19. Data came from immunoSEQ multiplex PCR; TCRdb stores just in-frame clones and leaves some out. The sample lists over 200,000 clones, roughly 87% seen once, with roughly 2% in the top ten. Sequenced input: peripheral blood. The receptors were gathered from a man in his forties with active or convalescent COVID-19.

This clone was seen only once. The V call is TRBV5-1, the J call TRBJ2-7; TRBD2 agrees at 7 bases. V shed 0 bases, J shed 5 bases, and the junction held 14 bases outside the gene matches. From germline, CDR1 is SGHRS and CDR2 YFSETQ. The CDR3 is 17 amino acids. CDR3 nucleotide sequence: TGCGCCAGCAGCTTGGGAGGATCGACTAGCTTCCCCCACGAGCAGTACTTC. Translation: CASSLGGSTSFPHEQYF.

The rearrangement joins TRBV7-2 to TRBJ2-7; 11 bases map to TRBD2. The CDR3 runs to 15 residues. The germline gives CDR1 SGHTA, CDR2 FQGNSA. V lost 4 bases, J lost 7 bases, and 9 bases stayed unmatched. CDR3 sequence reads: CASSSTSGGNLEQYF. CDR3 nucleotides: TGTGCCAGCAGCTCCACTAGCGGGGGTAACTTGGAGCAGTACTTC.